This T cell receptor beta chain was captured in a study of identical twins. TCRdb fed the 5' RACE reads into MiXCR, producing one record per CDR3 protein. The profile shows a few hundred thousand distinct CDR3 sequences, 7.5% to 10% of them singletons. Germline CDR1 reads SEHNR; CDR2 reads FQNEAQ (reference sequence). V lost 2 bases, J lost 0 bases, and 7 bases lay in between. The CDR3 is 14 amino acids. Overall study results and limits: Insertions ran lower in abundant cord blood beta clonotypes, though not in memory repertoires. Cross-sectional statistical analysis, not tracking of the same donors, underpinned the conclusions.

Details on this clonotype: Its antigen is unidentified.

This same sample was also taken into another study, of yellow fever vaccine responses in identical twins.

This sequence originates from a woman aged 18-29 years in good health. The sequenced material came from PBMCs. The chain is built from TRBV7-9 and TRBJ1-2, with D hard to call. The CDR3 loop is CASSLNSPNYGYTF. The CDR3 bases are TGTGCCAGCAGCTTAAACTCACCTAACTATGGCTACACCTTC.